This T cell receptor beta chain comes out of a study of OX40 agonist ivuxolimab in advanced cancers. The wider study: Ivuxolimab is an agonistic anti-OX40 (CD134) antibody, and patients were treated with it. Patients in the trial were receiving intravenous ivuxolimab every 2 weeks, at doses of 0.01 to 10 mg/kg. One hepatocellular carcinoma and a couple of cutaneous melanoma patients partially responded. Study findings and constraints: Expanded peripheral T-cell antigen specificity went undetermined.

Concerning this clone: Its cognate antigen is unknown. Within the sample, other DNA sequences also encode this same CDR3.

Produced via immunoSEQ multiplex PCR; TCRdb's table is partial and in-frame only. The table has around 66,000 clones, 84% seen once. Trimming took off 4 bases at V and 0 bases at J, with 10 bases between the two ends. This CDR3 spans 15 amino acids. Germline V gives CDR1 KGHSH, CDR2 LQKENI. The sample consisted of CD4+ or CD8+ T cells sorted from blood, taken in a trial of the OX40 agonist ivuxolimab. This sequence originates from an adult with an advanced solid tumor such as melanoma, head and neck, liver or kidney cancer. The V gene is TRBV18, the J gene TRBJ1-5, with TRBD1 as a possible D gene (6 bases). This chain's CDR3 is CASSQQGNSNQPQHF. The CDR3 nucleotides are TGTGCCAGCTCACAACAGGGAAATAGCAATCAGCCCCAGCATTTT. Drawing the rest from reference TRBV18 and TRBJ1-5, the complete variable domain is NAGVMQNPRHLVRRRGQEARLRCSPMKGHSHVYWYRQLPEEGLKFMVYLQKENIIDESGMPKERFSAEFPKEGPSILRIQQVVRGDSAAYFCASSQQGNSNQPQHFGDGTRLSIL.